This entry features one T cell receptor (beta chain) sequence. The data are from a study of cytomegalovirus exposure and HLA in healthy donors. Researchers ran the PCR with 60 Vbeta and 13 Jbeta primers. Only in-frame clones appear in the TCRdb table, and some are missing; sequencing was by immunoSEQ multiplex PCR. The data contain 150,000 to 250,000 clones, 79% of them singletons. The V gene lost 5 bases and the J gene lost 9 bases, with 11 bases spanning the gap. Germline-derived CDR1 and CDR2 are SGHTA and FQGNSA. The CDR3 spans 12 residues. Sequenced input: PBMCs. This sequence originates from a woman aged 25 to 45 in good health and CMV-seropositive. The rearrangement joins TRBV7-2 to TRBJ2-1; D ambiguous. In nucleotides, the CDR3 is TGTGCCAGCAGCACCTTGGGCCGTGAGCAGTTCTTC. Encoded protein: CASSTLGREQFF. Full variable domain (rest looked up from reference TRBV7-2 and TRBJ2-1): GAGVSQSPSNKVTEKGKDVELRCDPISGHTALYWYRQSLGQGLEFLIYFQGNSAPDKSGLPSDRFSAERTGGSVSTLTIQRTQQEDSAVYLCASSTLGREQFFGPGTRLTVL.